A single sample gave rise to the 29 T cell receptor beta chains below, sequenced in a study of beta chain features in type 1 diabetes. cDNA synthesis used the whole RNA isolate, giving expressed TCRB sequences. Sequencing was performed with immunoSEQ multiplex PCR; in TCRdb, only in-frame clones are kept and a portion is missing. The table shows under 200,000 clones, with around 8.5% occurring only once. Material: central memory CD4+ T cells from blood. The receptors shown here come from a man aged 18 to 30 in good health.

This clone showed up just a few times. CDR3 in DNA: TGTGCCAGCAGCGTAGGGCTAGCGGGGGGGCAGGGGCAGTTCTTC. This codes for CASSVGLAGGQGQFF. This rearrangement joins TRBV9 to TRBJ2-1; 12 positions agree with TRBD2. V lost 0 bases and J lost 12; bases outside the gene matches: 7. The CDR3 has 15 amino acids. Germline lookup yields CDR1 SGDLS and CDR2 YYNGEE.

In this sample, this clone turned up a few times. The chain couples TRBV28 to TRBJ2-4; D perhaps matches TRBD1 (6 bases). V gave up 6 bases and J gave up 1 base, with 19 bases separating them. Per the germline V gene, CDR1 is MDHEN and CDR2 is SYDVKM. CDR3 length equals 17 residues. The CDR3 region is CASRTGQGDLAKNIQYF. CDR3 nucleotide sequence: TGTGCCAGCAGAACGGGACAAGGGGATCTCGCCAAAAACATTCAGTACTTC.

This clone was counted only a few times. The chain has TRBV19 and TRBJ1-1; D ambiguous. Germline values: CDR1 LNHDA, CDR2 SQIVND (reference sequence). The V end was cut by 3 bases, the J end by 4 bases, with 15 bases between. The CDR3 sequence is 15 residues long. This CDR3 reads CASSIQRIGSTEAFF. Here the CDR3 DNA reads TGTGCCAGTAGTATTCAACGTATCGGTAGCACTGAAGCTTTCTTT.

This clone was picked up many times. This chain links TRBV18 with TRBJ2-5; weak D call: TRBD2 (6 bases). Per germline, CDR1 KGHSH and CDR2 LQKENI. The CDR3 loop spans 13 amino acids. Trimming pared 7 bases from V and 5 bases from J, leaving 14 bases between. The CDR3 loop reads CASCPGLRETQYF. The CDR3 nucleotides are TGTGCCAGCTGCCCGGGACTTCGGGAGACCCAGTACTTC.

This clone has a count of ten or more. The chain has TRBV30 and TRBJ2-4, with D maybe TRBD2 (5 bases). V lost 0 bases to trimming and J lost 0 bases, with 12 bases between them. Germline V gene lookup returns CDR1 GTSNPN and CDR2 SVGIG (reference sequence). This CDR3 is built from 16 residues. The CDR3 reads CAWSVRQDLAKNIQYF. In nucleotides, the CDR3 is TGTGCCTGGAGTGTACGGCAGGACTTAGCCAAAAACATTCAGTACTTC. The whole variable domain, remainder taken from reference TRBV30 and TRBJ2-4, is SQTIHQWPATLVQPVGSPLSLECTVEGTSNPNLYWYRQAAGRGLQLLFYSVGIGQISSEVPQNLSASRPQDRQFILSSKKLLLSDSGFYLCAWSVRQDLAKNIQYFGAGTRLSVL.

This chain joins TRBV4-1 and TRBJ2-3, with 8 nucleotides matching TRBD1. This CDR3 contains 16 residues. From germline, CDR1 is MGHRA and CDR2 YSYEKL. The junction had 7 bases not matched to a gene; V was cut back by 2 bases and J by 3 bases. CDR3 sequence: CASSQTPGQATDTQYF. DNA of the CDR3: TGCGCCAGCAGCCAAACACCGGGACAGGCTACAGATACGCAGTATTTT.

This chain joins TRBV5-6 and TRBJ2-1; 10 bases are shared with TRBD1. V dropped 2 bases and J dropped 6; count of bases not matched to a gene: 5. CDR1 is SGHDT and CDR2 is YYEEEE in the germline V gene. CDR3 length equals 15 residues. CDR3 nucleotides: TGTGCCAGCAGCTTCGGGACAGGGGCTATCAATGAGCAGTTCTTC. This encodes CASSFGTGAINEQFF. The whole variable domain, filled in from reference TRBV5-6 and TRBJ2-1, reads DAGVTQSPTHLIKTRGQQVTLRCSPKSGHDTVSWYQQALGQGPQFIFQYYEEEERQRGNFPDRFSGHQFPNYSSELNVNALLLGDSALYLCASSFGTGAINEQFFGPGTRLTVL.

This clone was counted a few times. The rearrangement links TRBV6-5 to TRBJ1-2; TRBD1 is a possible D gene (5 bases). V was shortened by 5 bases and J by 3 bases, with 10 bases between the two germline ends. The CDR3 is made up of 13 amino acids. CDR1 and CDR2 (germline): MNHEY, SVGAGI. The CDR3 region is CASSGTPHYGYTF. Here the CDR3 DNA reads TGTGCCAGCAGTGGGACTCCGCACTATGGCTACACCTTC.

The chain links TRBV18 to TRBJ2-5; a possible D gene is TRBD2 (6 bases). The J call may be in error: the DNA end matches TRBJ2-7 better. The CDR3 has 13 residues. Germline V gene sequence: CDR1 KGHSH, CDR2 LQKENI. The CDR3 DNA reads as TGTGCCAGCTCACCAGGGGGGACCTACGAGCAGTACTTC. Translation: CASSPGGTYEQYF.

The genes are TRBV6-5 and TRBJ2-7, with unresolved D. This CDR3 is built from 14 residues. Germline V gene data show CDR1 as MNHEY and CDR2 as SVGAGI. The V and J ends lost 6 bases and 2 bases respectively, with 14 bases between them. The DNA for the CDR3 is TGTGCCAGCAGATCCGATAGAGCTCCCTACGAGCAGTACTTC. Translated: CASRSDRAPYEQYF.

The rearrangement uses TRBV28 and TRBJ2-3; 8 bases agree with TRBD1. The CDR3 totals 14 residues. Germline CDR1 MDHEN, CDR2 SYDVKM. J was trimmed by 6 bases and V by 4 bases; bases with no gene match: 6. The CDR3 coding sequence is TGTGCCAGCAGTTGGGACAGGCCCAGGGATACGCAGTATTTT. Protein sequence: CASSWDRPRDTQYF.

This clone has a handful of counts. V usage is TRBV7-9 and J usage is TRBJ2-3, with D possibly being TRBD2 (6 bases). The V gene lost 3 bases and the J gene lost 0 bases, with 13 bases spanning the gap. The germline CDR1 and CDR2 sequences are SEHNR and FQNEAQ (reference sequence). CDR3 length: 16 amino acids. The CDR3 sequence: CASSFTSSPSTDTQYF. For the CDR3, the DNA is TGTGCCAGCAGCTTTACTAGCAGTCCTAGCACAGATACGCAGTATTTT.

This clone was counted a few times. Other DNA sequences of this sample code for an identical CDR3. V is TRBV7-2 and J is TRBJ2-7, with 10 bases aligning to TRBD2. J gave up 4 bases and V 3 bases, and 6 bases lay outside the gene matches. Germline values: CDR1 SGHTA, CDR2 FQGNSA. This CDR3 contains 15 residues. CDR3 nucleotides: TGTGCCAGCAGCTTGGACAGCGGGGGGGCATACGAGCAGTACTTC. Protein: CASSLDSGGAYEQYF.

This clone has just a few counts. This rearrangement joins TRBV28 to TRBJ2-1; maybe TRBD2 (5 bases). The CDR3 is made up of 15 amino acids. The germline V gene has CDR1 MDHEN and CDR2 SYDVKM. V was pared by 1 base and J by 5 bases, with 12 bases between. CDR3 DNA sequence: TGTGCCAGCAGTTTATATGCGGTGAGGGACAATGAGCAGTTCTTC. Translated, it gives CASSLYAVRDNEQFF. The full variable domain, in which reference TRBV28 and TRBJ2-1 provide the parts outside the CDR3, is DVKVTQSSRYLVKRTGEKVFLECVQDMDHENMFWYRQDPGLGLRLIYFSYDVKMKEKGDIPEGYSVSREKKERFSLILESASTNQTSMYLCASSLYAVRDNEQFFGPGTRLTVL.

This clone showed up many times. V is TRBV25-1 and J is TRBJ1-4; D is uncertain. With 6 bases removed from V and 7 bases from J, the gap between germline ends came to 12 bases. Germline V CDR1 and CDR2: MGHDK, SYGVNS. This CDR3 has 13 amino acids. CDR3 in DNA: TGTGCCAGCAGCTTAGGCGCGGGTGAAAAACTGTTTTTT. The encoded protein is CASSLGAGEKLFF.

This clone was counted a few times. The gene calls are TRBV2 and TRBJ2-3, with a weak D call TRBD1 (6 bases). CDR1 and CDR2 from the germline V gene are SNHLY and FYNNEI. The CDR3 runs to 14 residues. V lost 7 bases to trimming and J lost 3 bases, with 14 bases between them. CDR3 DNA: TGTGCCAGCACCGTCCGGCAGGGGACAGATACGCAGTATTTT. It yields the protein CASTVRQGTDTQYF.

The chain has TRBV6-5 and TRBJ2-1, with 12 bases lining up with TRBD2. Germline-derived CDR1 and CDR2 are MNHEY and SVGAGI. Losses at the gene ends were 3 bases for V and 6 bases for J; bases not matched to a gene: 6. This CDR3 is built from 16 residues. CDR3 in DNA: TGTGCCAGCAGTTATCAGGCTAGCGGGGGGGCCAATGAGCAGTTCTTC. Translated, it gives CASSYQASGGANEQFF.

The chain has TRBV7-9 and TRBJ2-2; D is possibly TRBD2 (6 bases). This CDR3 contains 18 residues. The germline V gene has CDR1 SEHNR and CDR2 FQNEAQ (reference sequence). Trimming took 5 bases from V and 3 from J, leaving 22 bases between them. As DNA, the CDR3 is TGTGCCAGCAGCCCCCTGGGAACGGGAGTAGGGTACACCGGGGAGCTGTTTTTT. This sequence encodes CASSPLGTGVGYTGELFF.

The rearrangement uses TRBV5-1 and TRBJ1-1; D not resolved. The length of the CDR3 is 14 residues. With 0 bases removed from V and 0 bases from J, the gap between germline ends came to 6 bases. Germline V gives CDR1 SGHRS, CDR2 YFSETQ. The chain's CDR3 is CASSLEPMNTEAFF. CDR3 in DNA: TGCGCCAGCAGCTTGGAGCCGATGAACACTGAAGCTTTCTTT.

The chain carries TRBV7-2 and TRBJ1-5; 7 bases fit TRBD1. Germline CDR1 reads SGHTA; CDR2 reads FQGNSA. The CDR3 totals 12 residues. Germline trimming cut 2 bases from V and 9 bases from J; bases unmatched to any gene: 1. The CDR3 sequence is CASSLRQGPQHF. In nucleotides, the CDR3 is TGTGCCAGCAGCTTACGACAGGGGCCCCAGCATTTT.

In its sample, this clone was seen a few times. The V gene is TRBV7-3, the J gene TRBJ2-4, with 7 bases that match TRBD2. This CDR3 is built from 14 residues. Per the germline V gene, CDR1 is SGHTA and CDR2 is FQGTGA. The junction had 10 bases not matched to a gene; V was cut back by 5 bases and J by 9 bases. Here the CDR3 reads CASSPLAGRGIQYF. CDR3 coding DNA: TGTGCCAGCAGCCCTTTAGCGGGCCGAGGCATTCAGTACTTC.

This chain links TRBV5-1 with TRBJ1-3; no reliable D call. Trimming stripped 0 bases from V and 0 bases from J, with 4 bases between. Per germline, CDR1 SGHRS and CDR2 YFSETQ. The CDR3 has 14 residues. The CDR3: CASSLDSSGNTIYF. CDR3 bases: TGCGCCAGCAGCTTGGACAGCTCTGGAAACACCATATATTTT. Supplemented by reference TRBV5-1 and TRBJ1-3, the full variable domain reads KAGVTQTPRYLIKTRGQQVTLSCSPISGHRSVSWYQQTPGQGLQFLFEYFSETQRNKGNFPGRFSGRQFSNSRSEMNVSTLELGDSALYLCASSLDSSGNTIYFGEGSWLTVV.

This clone came up a few times. In DNA form, the CDR3 reads TGTGCCAGCAGCGTGGGTCTAGCGGGGGACCTCCAAGAGACCCAGTACTTC. It encodes CASSVGLAGDLQETQYF. The chain combines TRBV9 with TRBJ2-5, with 10 bases that match TRBD2. The CDR3 has 17 residues. After removal of 2 bases from V and 1 base from J, the junction contained 8 bases not matched to a gene. In germline, CDR1 is SGDLS, CDR2 YYNGEE.

The J gene is TRBJ2-1, the V gene TRBV6-1; 8 nucleotides agree with TRBD2. The CDR3 has 16 residues. Germline values: CDR1 MNHNS, CDR2 SASEGT. J gave up 0 bases and V 2 bases, and 3 bases lay outside the gene matches. CDR3 DNA sequence: TGTGCCAGCAGTGAATTCGGGACTAGCTCCTACAATGAGCAGTTCTTC. Amino acid sequence: CASSEFGTSSYNEQFF.

This chain joins TRBV6-5 and TRBJ1-6; a possible D gene is TRBD1 (6 bases). The CDR3 is 15 residues long. CDR1 is MNHEY and CDR2 is SVGAGI in the germline V gene. V gave up 4 bases and J gave up 3 bases, with 10 bases separating them. The DNA of the CDR3 is TGTGCCAGCAGTTCGGACAGAAACTATAATTCACCCCTCCACTTT. As protein: CASSSDRNYNSPLHF.

This clone was recorded many times. The chain carries TRBV18 and TRBJ2-5; the D gene is possibly TRBD2 (6 bases). The CDR3 has 14 amino acids. Trimming cost V 2 bases and J 4 bases, with 11 bases left between them. From germline, CDR1 is KGHSH and CDR2 LQKENI. CDR3 bases: TGTGCCAGCTCACCATGGCAGGGAGGAGAGACCCAGTACTTC. It codes for CASSPWQGGETQYF.

This chain joins TRBV28 and TRBJ1-2, with 9 positions matching TRBD1. Trimming took 6 bases from V and 10 from J; bases not matched to a gene: 6. The germline V gene encodes CDR1 MDHEN and CDR2 SYDVKM. The CDR3 covers 12 residues. CDR3: CASSGTGKPYTF. The CDR3 nucleotides read TGTGCCAGCAGCGGGACAGGGAAACCCTACACCTTC.

This clone has just a few counts. The V call is TRBV15, the J call TRBJ1-1; D is perhaps TRBD1 (6 bases). Germline-derived CDR1 and CDR2 are LNHNV and YYDKDF (reference sequence). The CDR3 has 15 residues. V lost 7 bases to trimming and J lost 1 base, with 16 bases between them. In DNA form, the CDR3 reads TGTGCCACCACAACCGGGACACCCAGGAACACTGAAGCTTTCTTT. It codes for CATTTGTPRNTEAFF.

This clone has more than one count but fewer than ten. V and J are TRBV7-3 and TRBJ2-3; a possible D gene is TRBD2 (6 bases). The CDR3 is 15 residues long. Germline V gene data show CDR1 as SGHTA and CDR2 as FQGTGA. With 7 bases removed from V and 2 bases from J, the gap between germline ends came to 16 bases. The CDR3 region has the DNA TGTGCCAGCACCGCCTCCGGGACTGACACAGATACGCAGTATTTT. Its protein is CASTASGTDTDTQYF.